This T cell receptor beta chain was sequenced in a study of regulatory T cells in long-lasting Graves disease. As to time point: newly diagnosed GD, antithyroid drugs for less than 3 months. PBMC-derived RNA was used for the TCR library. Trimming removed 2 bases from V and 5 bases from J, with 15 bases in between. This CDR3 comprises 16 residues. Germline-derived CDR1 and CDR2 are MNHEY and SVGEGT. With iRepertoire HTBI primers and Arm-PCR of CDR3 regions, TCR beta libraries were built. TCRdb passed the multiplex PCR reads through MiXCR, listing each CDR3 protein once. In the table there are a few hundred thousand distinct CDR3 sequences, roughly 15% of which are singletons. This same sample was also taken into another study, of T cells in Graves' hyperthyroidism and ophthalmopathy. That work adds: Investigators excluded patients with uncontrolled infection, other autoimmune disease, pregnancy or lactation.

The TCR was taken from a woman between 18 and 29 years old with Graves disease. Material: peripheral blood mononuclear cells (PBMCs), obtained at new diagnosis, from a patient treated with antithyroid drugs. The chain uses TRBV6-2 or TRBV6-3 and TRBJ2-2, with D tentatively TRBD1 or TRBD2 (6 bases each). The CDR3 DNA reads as TGTGCCAGCAGTTACGAGGGGGGCGCGGGGACCGGGGAGCTGTTTTTT. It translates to CASSYEGGAGTGELFF.